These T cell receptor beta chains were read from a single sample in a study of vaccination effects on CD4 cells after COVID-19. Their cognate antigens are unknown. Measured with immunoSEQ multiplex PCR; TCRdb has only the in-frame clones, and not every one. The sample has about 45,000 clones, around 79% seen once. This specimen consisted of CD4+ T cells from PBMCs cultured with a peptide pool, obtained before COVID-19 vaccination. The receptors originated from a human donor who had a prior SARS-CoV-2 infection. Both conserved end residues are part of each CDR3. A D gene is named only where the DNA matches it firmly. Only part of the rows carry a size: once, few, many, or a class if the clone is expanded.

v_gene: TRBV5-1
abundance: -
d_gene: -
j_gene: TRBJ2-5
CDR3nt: TGCGCCAGCAGCTTTACCGGGGAAGAGACCCAGTACTTC
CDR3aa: CASSFTGEETQYF

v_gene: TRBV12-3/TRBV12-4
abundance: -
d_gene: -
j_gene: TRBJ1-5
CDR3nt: TGTGCCAGCAGTAAGGGGAGAACTACGCCCCAGCATTTT
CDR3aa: CASSKGRTTPQHF

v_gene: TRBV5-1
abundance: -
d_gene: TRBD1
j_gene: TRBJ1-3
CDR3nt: TGCGCCAGCAGCTTGTGGGGACAGGGGGCGGCTGGAAACACCATATATTTT
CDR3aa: CASSLWGQGAAGNTIYF

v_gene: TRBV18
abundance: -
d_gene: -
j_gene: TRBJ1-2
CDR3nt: TGTGCCAGCTCAGGGCGACACGCTAACTATGGCTACACCTTC
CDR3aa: CASSGRHANYGYTF

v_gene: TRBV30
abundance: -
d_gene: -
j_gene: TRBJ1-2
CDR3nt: TGTGCCTGGAGTGTACCAAACAGGGTCCAGGGCTACACCTTC
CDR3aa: CAWSVPNRVQGYTF

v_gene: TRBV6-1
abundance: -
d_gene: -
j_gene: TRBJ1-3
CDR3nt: TGTGCCAGCAGTGACCGGGACATACGATTCTCTGGAAACACCATATATTTT
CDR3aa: CASSDRDIRFSGNTIYF

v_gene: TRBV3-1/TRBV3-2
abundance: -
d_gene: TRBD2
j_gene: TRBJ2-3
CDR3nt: TGTGCCAGCAGCCAAGATAGAAGTGTCGAGTGGGGGGGAGATACGCAGTATTTT
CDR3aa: CASSQDRSVEWGGDTQYF

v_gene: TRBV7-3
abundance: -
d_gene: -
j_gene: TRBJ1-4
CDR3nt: TGTGCCAGCAGCTTTAGGGGGGAGTTCGGTGAAAAACTGTTTTTT
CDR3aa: CASSFRGEFGEKLFF

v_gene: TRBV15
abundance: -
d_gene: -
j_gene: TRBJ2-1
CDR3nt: TGTGCCACCAGCAGAGATTATTCCTACAATGAGCAGTTCTTC
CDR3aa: CATSRDYSYNEQFF

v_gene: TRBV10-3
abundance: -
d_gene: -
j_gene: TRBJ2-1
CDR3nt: TGTGCCATCAGTGACCACCCGGGGGGCACTTTCAATGAGCAGTTCTTC
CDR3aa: CAISDHPGGTFNEQFF

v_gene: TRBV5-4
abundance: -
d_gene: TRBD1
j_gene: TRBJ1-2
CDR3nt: TGTGCCAGCAGCCCGGGGACAGGGGGCGTTCTGCGTCGTGGCTACACCTTC
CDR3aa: CASSPGTGGVLRRGYTF

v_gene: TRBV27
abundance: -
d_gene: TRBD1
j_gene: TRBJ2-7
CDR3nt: TGTGCCAGCAGCCAATTCCGTCCCGGGACAGATTACTACGAGCAGTACTTC
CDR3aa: CASSQFRPGTDYYEQYF

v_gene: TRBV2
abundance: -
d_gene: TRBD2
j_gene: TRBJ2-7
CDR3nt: TGTGCCAGCAGGCGTACTAGCGGCACTATCAACGAGCAGTACTTC
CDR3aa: CASRRTSGTINEQYF

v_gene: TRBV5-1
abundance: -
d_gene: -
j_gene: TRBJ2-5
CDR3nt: TGCGCCAGCAGCTTGGTTGGCACCCAAGGAGAGACCCAGTACTTC
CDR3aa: CASSLVGTQGETQYF

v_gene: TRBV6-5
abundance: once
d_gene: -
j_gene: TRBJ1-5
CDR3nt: TGTGCCAGCAGCTTGTTCCGGGATAGCAATCAGCCCCAGCATTTT
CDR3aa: CASSLFRDSNQPQHF

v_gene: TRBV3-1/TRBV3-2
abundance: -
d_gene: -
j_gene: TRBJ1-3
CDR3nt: TGTGCCAGCAGCCAAGTGTACGGCGGTTACTCTGGAAACACCATATATTTT
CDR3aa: CASSQVYGGYSGNTIYF

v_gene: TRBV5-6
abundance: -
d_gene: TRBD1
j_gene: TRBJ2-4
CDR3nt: TGTGCCAGCAGTTCATGGGCGGACAGGGGGAACATTCAGTACTTC
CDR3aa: CASSSWADRGNIQYF

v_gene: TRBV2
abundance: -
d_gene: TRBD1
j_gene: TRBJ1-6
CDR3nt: TGTGCCAGCAGTGATGGACAGGGGGCGAATTCACCCCTCCACTTT
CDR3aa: CASSDGQGANSPLHF

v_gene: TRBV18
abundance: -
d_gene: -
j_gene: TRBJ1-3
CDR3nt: TGTGCCAGCTCACCGCAGGAATCTGGAAACACCATATATTTT
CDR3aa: CASSPQESGNTIYF

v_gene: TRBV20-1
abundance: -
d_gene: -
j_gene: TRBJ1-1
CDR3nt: TGCAGTGCTGCCAGGGACACTGAAGCTTTCTTT
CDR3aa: CSAARDTEAFF

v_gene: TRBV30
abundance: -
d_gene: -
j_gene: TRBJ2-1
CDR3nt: TGTGCCTGGAGTACTTCGAGGGATCTCTACAATGAGCAGTTCTTC
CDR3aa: CAWSTSRDLYNEQFF

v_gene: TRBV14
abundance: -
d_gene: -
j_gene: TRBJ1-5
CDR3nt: TGTGCCAGCAGCCAAGATGCCAATCAGCCCCAGCATTTT
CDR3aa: CASSQDANQPQHF

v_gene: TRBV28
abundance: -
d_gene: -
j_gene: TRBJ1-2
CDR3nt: TGTGCCAGCAGTTTGGCGGGTTTCTATGGCTACACCTTC
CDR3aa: CASSLAGFYGYTF

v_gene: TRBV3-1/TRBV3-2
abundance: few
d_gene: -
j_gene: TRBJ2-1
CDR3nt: TGTGCCAGCAGCCAAGCGGCGGGTTACAATGAGCAGTTCTTC
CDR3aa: CASSQAAGYNEQFF

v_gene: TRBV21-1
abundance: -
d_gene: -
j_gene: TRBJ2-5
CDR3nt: TGTGCCAGCAGCAAAGGGGGGCTCTGGGAGACCCAGTACTTC
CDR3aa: CASSKGGLWETQYF

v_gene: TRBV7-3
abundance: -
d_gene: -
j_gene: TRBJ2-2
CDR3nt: TGTGCCAGCAGCTTAGGGGGGTACACCGGGGAGCTGTTTTTT
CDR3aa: CASSLGGYTGELFF

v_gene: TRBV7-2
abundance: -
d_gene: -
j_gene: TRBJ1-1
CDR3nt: TGTGCCAGCAGCTCTAACAGGGTCACGGGGGCTTTCTTT
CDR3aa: CASSSNRVTGAFF

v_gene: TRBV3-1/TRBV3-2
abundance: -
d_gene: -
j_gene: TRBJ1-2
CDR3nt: TGTGCCAGCAGCCAACGAGGGACTTCCGTAGAGGGCTACACCTTC
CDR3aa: CASSQRGTSVEGYTF

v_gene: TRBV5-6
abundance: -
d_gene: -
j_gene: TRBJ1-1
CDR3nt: TGTGCCAGCAGCAGCCCATGGACGGACGGTGGCACTGAAGCTTTCTTT
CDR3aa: CASSSPWTDGGTEAFF

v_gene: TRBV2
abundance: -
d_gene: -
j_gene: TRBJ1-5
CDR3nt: TGTGCGGCGGGAGGGGGGGGTACCTCAAATCAGCCCCAGCATTTT
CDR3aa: CAAGGGGTSNQPQHF

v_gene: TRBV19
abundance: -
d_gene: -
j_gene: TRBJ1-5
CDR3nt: TGTGCCAGTAGTATGGCCCGGGGGGTGGGGCGCAATCAGCCCCAGCATTTT
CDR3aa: CASSMARGVGRNQPQHF

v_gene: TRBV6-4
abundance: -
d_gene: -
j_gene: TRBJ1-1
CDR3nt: TGTGCCAGCAGTGACTCAGCGCGGGGCACTGAAGCTTTCTTT
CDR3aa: CASSDSARGTEAFF

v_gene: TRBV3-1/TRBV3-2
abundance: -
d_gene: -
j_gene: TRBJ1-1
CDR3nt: TGTGCCAGCAGCCTAGGACAGAACACTGAAGCTTTCTTT
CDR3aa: CASSLGQNTEAFF

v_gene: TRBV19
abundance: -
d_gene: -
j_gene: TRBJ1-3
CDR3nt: TGTGCCAGTAGCCCAGAACCCGGCTCTGGAAACACCATATATTTT
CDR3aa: CASSPEPGSGNTIYF

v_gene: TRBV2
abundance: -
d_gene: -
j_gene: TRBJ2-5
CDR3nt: TGTGCCAGCAGTGTCAGGGCACTCAAAGAGACCCAGTACTTC
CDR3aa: CASSVRALKETQYF

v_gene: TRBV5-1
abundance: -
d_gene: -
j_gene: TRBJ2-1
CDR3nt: TGCGCCAGCAGCCGTGAGGTTGAGCAGTTCTTC
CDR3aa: CASSREVEQFF

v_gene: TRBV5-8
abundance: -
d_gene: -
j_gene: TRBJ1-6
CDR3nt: TGTGCCAGCAGCTCAGGGGTGAGCTCCTATAATTCACCCCTCCACTTT
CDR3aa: CASSSGVSSYNSPLHF

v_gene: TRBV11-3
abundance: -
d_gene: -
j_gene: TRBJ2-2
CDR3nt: TGTGCCAGCAGTTTTTCGGGGGAGAACACCGGGGAGCTGTTTTTT
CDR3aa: CASSFSGENTGELFF

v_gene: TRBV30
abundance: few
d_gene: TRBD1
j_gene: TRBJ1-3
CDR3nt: TGTGCCTGGAGACCGGGCAGGACAGGGGGCCGGAGCTCTGGAAACACCATATATTTT
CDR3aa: CAWRPGRTGGRSSGNTIYF

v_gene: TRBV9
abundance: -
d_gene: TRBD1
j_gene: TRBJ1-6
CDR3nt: TGTGCCAGCAGCAAAGGACAGGGTGATTCACCCCTCCACTTT
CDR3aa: CASSKGQGDSPLHF

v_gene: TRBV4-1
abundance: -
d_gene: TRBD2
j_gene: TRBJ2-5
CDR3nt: TGCGCCAGCAGGAAAGGACTAGCGGGGGAGGAGACCCAGTACTTC
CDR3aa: CASRKGLAGEETQYF

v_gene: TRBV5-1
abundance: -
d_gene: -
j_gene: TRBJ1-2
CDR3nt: TGCGCCAGCAGCGGGGGGACCGCTAACTATGGCTACACCTTC
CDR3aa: CASSGGTANYGYTF

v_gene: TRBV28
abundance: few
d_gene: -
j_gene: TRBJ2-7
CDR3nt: TGTGCCAGCAGTTTGGGGGGCCTGAGCTCCTACGAGCAGTACTTC
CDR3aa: CASSLGGLSSYEQYF

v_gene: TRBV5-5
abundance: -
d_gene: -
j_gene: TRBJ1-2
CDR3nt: TGTGCCAGCAGCTTGAGGGGGGGAAGTAGCTACACCTTC
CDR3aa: CASSLRGGSSYTF

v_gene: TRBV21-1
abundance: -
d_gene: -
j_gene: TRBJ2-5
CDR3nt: TGTGCCAGCAGTCGTACACCGGGACAGCCCTTTTTGGAGACCCAGTACTTC
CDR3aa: CASSRTPGQPFLETQYF